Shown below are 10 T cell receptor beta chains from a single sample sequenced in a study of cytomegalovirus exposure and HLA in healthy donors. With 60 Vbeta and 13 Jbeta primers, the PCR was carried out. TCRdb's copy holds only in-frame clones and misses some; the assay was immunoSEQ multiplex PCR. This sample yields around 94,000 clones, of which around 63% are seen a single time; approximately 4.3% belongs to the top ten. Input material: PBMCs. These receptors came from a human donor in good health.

The CDR3 loop reads CATSRDLVGRIYDNEQFF. CDR3 bases: TGTGCCACCAGCAGAGATCTCGTCGGGAGGATCTACGACAATGAGCAGTTCTTC. This sequence joins TRBV15 and TRBJ2-1; 7 bases are a match to TRBD2. V shed 0 bases and J 5 bases; nucleotides not matched to a gene: 13. The CDR3 extends over 18 amino acids. CDR1 LNHNV and CDR2 YYDKDF come from the germline V gene (reference sequence).

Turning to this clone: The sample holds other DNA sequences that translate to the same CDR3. DNA for the CDR3: TGCGCCAGCAGCTTGGACACGAACACTGAAGCTTTCTTT. It specifies CASSLDTNTEAFF. This chain links TRBV5-1 with TRBJ1-1; D is ambiguous. The CDR3 has 13 amino acids. V was clipped by 0 bases and J by 1 base, with 4 bases between them. Germline V gene lookup returns CDR1 SGHRS and CDR2 YFSETQ.

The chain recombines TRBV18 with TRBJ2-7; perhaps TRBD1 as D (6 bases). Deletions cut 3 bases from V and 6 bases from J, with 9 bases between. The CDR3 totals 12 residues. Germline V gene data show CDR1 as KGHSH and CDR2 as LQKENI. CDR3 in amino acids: CASSPSRGEQYF. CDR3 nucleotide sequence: TGTGCCAGCTCACCCTCCAGGGGCGAGCAGTACTTC.

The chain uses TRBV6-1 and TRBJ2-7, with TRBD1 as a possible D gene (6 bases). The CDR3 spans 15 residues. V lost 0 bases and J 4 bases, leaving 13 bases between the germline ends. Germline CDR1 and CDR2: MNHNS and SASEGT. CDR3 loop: CASSEAWGQIYEQYF. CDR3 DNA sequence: TGTGCCAGCAGTGAAGCTTGGGGACAAATTTACGAGCAGTACTTC.

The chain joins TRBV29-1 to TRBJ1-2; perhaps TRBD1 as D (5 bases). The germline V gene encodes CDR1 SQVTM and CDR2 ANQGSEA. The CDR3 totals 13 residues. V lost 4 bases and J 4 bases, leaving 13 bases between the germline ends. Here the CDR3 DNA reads TGCAGCGTTGGCGGGACTAACGGCTATGGCTACACCTTC. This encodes CSVGGTNGYGYTF.

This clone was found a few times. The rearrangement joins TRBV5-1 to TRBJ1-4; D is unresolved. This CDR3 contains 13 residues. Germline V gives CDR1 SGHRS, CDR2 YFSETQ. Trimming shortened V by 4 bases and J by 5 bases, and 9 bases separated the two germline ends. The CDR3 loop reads CASSRAANEKLFF. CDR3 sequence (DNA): TGCGCCAGCAGCCGTGCGGCGAATGAAAAACTGTTTTTT.

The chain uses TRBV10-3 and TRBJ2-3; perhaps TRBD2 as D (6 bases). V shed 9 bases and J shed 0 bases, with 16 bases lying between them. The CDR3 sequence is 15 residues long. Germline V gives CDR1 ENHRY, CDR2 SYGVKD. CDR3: CAIQMAGSSTDTQYF. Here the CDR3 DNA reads TGTGCCATTCAAATGGCGGGATCTAGCACAGATACGCAGTATTTT.

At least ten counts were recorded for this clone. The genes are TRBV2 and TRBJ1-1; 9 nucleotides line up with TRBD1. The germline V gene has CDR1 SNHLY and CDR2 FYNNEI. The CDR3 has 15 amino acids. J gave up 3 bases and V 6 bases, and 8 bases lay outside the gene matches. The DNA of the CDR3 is TGTGCCAGCAGCGAAACAGGGGGCCGGTACACTGAAGCTTTCTTT. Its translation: CASSETGGRYTEAFF.

Written as DNA, the CDR3 is TGCGCCAGCAGCCCAGACAGGATTTTCACCGGGGAGCTGTTTTTT. The encoded protein is CASSPDRIFTGELFF. The chain joins TRBV4-1 to TRBJ2-2; maybe TRBD1 (6 bases). CDR3 length equals 15 residues. Per the germline V gene, CDR1 is MGHRA and CDR2 is YSYEKL. V gave up 4 bases and J gave up 4 bases, with 13 bases separating them.

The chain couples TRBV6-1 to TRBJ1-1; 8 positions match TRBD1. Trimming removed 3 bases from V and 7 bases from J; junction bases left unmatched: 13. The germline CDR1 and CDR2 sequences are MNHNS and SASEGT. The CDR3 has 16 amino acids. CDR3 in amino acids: CASSEPIGTGGNEAFF. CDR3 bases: TGTGCCAGCAGTGAGCCTATCGGGACAGGCGGGAATGAAGCTTTCTTT.